The entry below gives a single T cell receptor beta chain sequence along with its context. V gave up 0 bases and J gave up 2 bases, with 11 bases separating them. The CDR3 sequence is 16 residues long. Germline V lookup: CDR1 MGHRA, CDR2 YSYEKL. This specimen belongs to a study of shared clonotypes between healthy human individuals. Using immunoSEQ multiplex PCR, the repertoire was profiled, and TCRdb retains in-frame clones only, with some absent. In the table there are about 2.4 million clones, 93% of which are singletons. The sample taken for sequencing was naive CD4+ T cells from PBMCs. Subset described: CD45RA+ positively selected. The sequence was collected from a man younger than 30 in good health. Some clones in this sample may be carry-over from other donors' samples. The V and J genes are TRBV4-1 and TRBJ2-1; D tentatively reads TRBD1 or TRBD2 (5 bases each). DNA of the CDR3: TGCGCCAGCAGCCAAGAGGACGGGACGCCCTACAATGAGCAGTTCTTC. This sequence encodes CASSQEDGTPYNEQFF.